This T cell receptor beta chain was retrieved from a study of shared clonotypes between healthy human individuals. General study findings and limits: The sharing of 5% to 5.5% of naive CD4 clonotypes was seen across a few donors.

The deep-level immunoSEQ assay was used. Assay used: immunoSEQ multiplex PCR; TCRdb lists only in-frame clones, some missing. The sample lists 2,100,000 or so clones, 90% to 97% occurring once. Concerning this clone itself: The antigen is unknown.

The germline V gene encodes CDR1 SGDLS and CDR2 YYNGEE. CDR3 length: 13 amino acids. Between the trimmed V and J ends, which lost 6 bases and 5 bases, there was a span of 14 bases. The sequence derives from a man in his late teens or twenties in good health. The gene calls are TRBV9 and TRBJ2-5; possible D gene TRBD1, 6 bases. Material: naive CD4+ T cells sorted from blood. Regarding subset: CD45RA+ positively selected. The CDR3 bases are TGTGCCAGCACCAGGGGCCTTCGGGAGACCCAGTACTTC. Translated, it gives CASTRGLRETQYF.